The rows below give T cell receptor beta chains drawn from one sample of a study of OX40 agonist ivuxolimab in advanced cancers. The assay was immunoSEQ multiplex PCR, and TCRdb's table has in-frame clones only and misses some. The profile shows about 9,000 clones, about 81% of them singletons. The specimen comprised CD4+ or CD8+ T cells sorted from blood, sampled in a trial of the OX40 agonist ivuxolimab. These receptors all stem from an adult with an advanced solid tumor such as melanoma, head and neck, liver or kidney cancer. CDR3s include the opening cysteine and the closing phenylalanine or tryptophan. The order of the fields is V gene, J gene, D gene, clone size, CDR3 DNA, CDR3 protein. D genes are given only for firm matches. Clone size, where shown, is once, few, many, or a class for clones that have expanded.

TRBV19	TRBJ1-1	-	-	TGTGCCAGTTCCCAGGGCCTTGTGTATGACACTGAAGCTTTCTTT	CASSQGLVYDTEAFF
TRBV27	TRBJ2-7	-	-	TGTGCCAGCAGTTTAGGGGTAGGCTCCTACGAGCAGTACTTC	CASSLGVGSYEQYF
TRBV6-1	TRBJ2-7	-	-	TGTGCCAGCAGTGAGGGGAACGAGCAGTACTTC	CASSEGNEQYF
TRBV30	TRBJ2-6	-	-	TGTGCCTGGAGTCCGGGCCGTGGGGCCAACGTCCTGACTTTC	CAWSPGRGANVLTF
TRBV19	TRBJ1-1	TRBD1	few	TGTGCCAGTAGTCTGACAGGGTACCAGACCACTGAAGCTTTCTTT	CASSLTGYQTTEAFF
TRBV7-9	TRBJ2-7	-	-	TGTGCCAGCAGCTTTAGAGAAAGAGGGACGAACGAGCAGTACTTC	CASSFRERGTNEQYF
TRBV9	TRBJ1-5	-	-	TGTGCCAGCAGCGCCGGACCCCTAAGCAATCAGCCCCAGCATTTT	CASSAGPLSNQPQHF
TRBV29-1	TRBJ2-2	-	-	TGCAGCGCCTGGATGCTCGGGGAGCTGTTTTTT	CSAWMLGELFF
TRBV25-1	TRBJ2-7	-	-	TGTGCCGAGGTTACTTGGGGAAAGGGGGCCTACGAGCAGTACTTC	CAEVTWGKGAYEQYF
TRBV10-3	TRBJ1-2	-	-	TGTGCCATCAGTGACGACAGCGTTGGCTACACCTTC	CAISDDSVGYTF
TRBV6-5	TRBJ2-7	TRBD1	-	TGTGCCAGCAGTTACTCCGGGACAGAGGCATACGAGCAGTACTTC	CASSYSGTEAYEQYF
TRBV7-9	TRBJ2-2	TRBD1	-	TGTGCCAGCATACCAGGGACAGGAGACACCGGGGAGCTGTTTTTT	CASIPGTGDTGELFF
TRBV5-4	TRBJ1-2	-	-	TGTGCCAGCAGCGGCGACAGTTCTTACTATGGCTACACCTTC	CASSGDSSYYGYTF
TRBV27	TRBJ1-1	TRBD1	-	TGTGCCAGCAGTTACGGGACAGGGGTCACTGAAGCTTTCTTT	CASSYGTGVTEAFF
TRBV11-1	TRBJ1-2	-	-	TGTGCCAGCAGCTCAGGCACCCCCTATGGCTACACCTTC	CASSSGTPYGYTF
TRBV6-5	TRBJ2-2	TRBD1	-	TGTGCCAGCAGTCGGACAGGCTCCACCGGGGAGCTGTTTTTT	CASSRTGSTGELFF
TRBV7-2	TRBJ2-5	TRBD2	-	TGTGCCAGCAGCCCCGCCCAGGACCCCCCCCGCGGGGGAAAGTACTTC	CASSPAQDPPRGGKYF
TRBV9	TRBJ1-6	-	-	TGTGCCAGCAGCGTAGGTAGGGGGACGAATTCACCCCTCCACTTT	CASSVGRGTNSPLHF
TRBV7-9	TRBJ2-7	-	once	TGTGCCAGCACCCCCGGCTACACCTACGAGCAGTACTTC	CASTPGYTYEQYF
TRBV6-4	TRBJ1-1	-	-	TGTGCCAGCAGTGATACGGCGAACACTGAAGCTTTCTTT	CASSDTANTEAFF
TRBV7-3	TRBJ2-6	-	-	TGTGCCAGCAGCAGCATGTCACGCTTACAAAGTCGGGCCAACGTCCTGACTTTC	CASSSMSRLQSRANVLTF
TRBV2	TRBJ1-1	-	few	TGTGCCAGCAGTGTGAACCACAACACTGAAGCTTTCTTT	CASSVNHNTEAFF
TRBV7-3	TRBJ2-1	-	few	TGTGCCAGCAGCTTAGACGCTGATACGTACAATGAGCAGTTCTTC	CASSLDADTYNEQFF
TRBV5-1	TRBJ2-5	-	-	TGCGCCAGCAGCCACAGACTAGGATCCACTCAAGAGACCCAGTACTTC	CASSHRLGSTQETQYF
TRBV2	TRBJ2-6	TRBD2	-	TGTGCCAGCATTCATCCCGGGACTAGCGGGGGGTCCGGGGCCAACGTCCTGACTTTC	CASIHPGTSGGSGANVLTF
TRBV4-1	TRBJ1-1	-	-	TGCGCCAGCAGCCAAGAACTGAACACTGAAGCTTTCTTT	CASSQELNTEAFF
TRBV7-6	TRBJ1-1	-	-	TGTGCCAGCAGATCTAACACTGAAGCTTTCTTT	CASRSNTEAFF
TRBV9	TRBJ2-3	-	-	TGTGCCAGCAGCGTAGGTTCTAGTCCAGATACGCAGTATTTT	CASSVGSSPDTQYF
TRBV2	TRBJ2-3	TRBD2	few	TGTGCCAGCAGTCAGAGGGGAGGGCATTCTGGCACAGATACGCAGTATTTT	CASSQRGGHSGTDTQYF
TRBV27	TRBJ2-5	TRBD2	-	TGTGCCAGCAGTGAGCTAGCGGGGGGAGAAGAGACCCAGTACTTC	CASSELAGGEETQYF
TRBV4-2	TRBJ2-7	-	few	TGTGCCAGCAGCCAAGCCATCTCCTACGAGCAGTACTTC	CASSQAISYEQYF
TRBV5-6	TRBJ1-1	-	-	TGTGCCAGCAGCTTACACGGAATAGTTGAAGCTTTCTTT	CASSLHGIVEAFF
TRBV7-6	TRBJ1-4	-	-	TGTGCCAGCAGCTTAGGTGGGGGACTTGCGGAAAAACTGTTTTTT	CASSLGGGLAEKLFF
TRBV4-3	TRBJ2-2	-	-	TGCGCCAGCAGCCAAGCAGGGTCCACCGGGGAGCTGTTTTTT	CASSQAGSTGELFF
TRBV19	TRBJ1-2	TRBD1	-	TGTGCCAGTAGTGCCACCGGACAGGGAGCCCAGGGAGGCTACACCTTC	CASSATGQGAQGGYTF
TRBV6-5	TRBJ2-3	-	medium-sized	TGTGCCAGCAATCCTCCGGGTTTTACGCAGTATTTT	CASNPPGFTQYF
TRBV29-1	TRBJ1-4	-	-	TGCAGCTTTGGTTGGGCTAATGAAAAACTGTTTTTT	CSFGWANEKLFF
TRBV7-9	TRBJ2-3	TRBD2	-	TGTGCCAGCAGCTTCTCGGAGGTTGCGGGAGACACGCAGTATTTT	CASSFSEVAGDTQYF
TRBV15	TRBJ2-3	-	-	TGTGCCACCAGCAGAGAAGTGGGGCGCGGACGGGCAGATACGCAGTATTTT	CATSREVGRGRADTQYF
TRBV11-2	TRBJ2-1	TRBD1	-	TGTGCCAGCAGCCCACAGGGGGCCCTGATGGATGAGCAGTTCTTC	CASSPQGALMDEQFF
TRBV5-4	TRBJ1-2	-	-	TGTGCCAGCAGCTCTGGGGGGTTCTATGGCTACACCTTC	CASSSGGFYGYTF
TRBV27	TRBJ2-6	-	-	TGTGCCAGCAGTTTAAACTCTGGGGCCAACGTCCTGACTTTC	CASSLNSGANVLTF